A selection of T cell receptor beta chains follows, all from one sample in a study of blood T cell repertoires in COVID-19. The protocol was immunoSEQ multiplex PCR, while the TCRdb copy is restricted to in-frame clones and leaves out a portion. The sample holds over 65,000 clones, about 81% seen once. The sample comprised peripheral blood. These TCRs come from a human donor in a cohort sampled during active COVID-19. The CDR3 runs from the conserved cysteine through the conserved F or W. D genes are given only for firm matches. The size of a clone is reported for some rows only, either as once, few or many, or as a class for expanded clones.

j_call d_call cdr3_length clone_size v_call cdr3_nt cdr3_aa
TRBJ2-5 - 11 - TRBV7-6 TGTGCCAGCAGCTCCAGAGAGACCCAGTACTTC CASSSRETQYF
TRBJ2-5 - 17 - TRBV24-1 TGTGCCACCAGTGATCCCCGGGTGGGAGATGTGCAAGAGACCCAGTACTTC CATSDPRVGDVQETQYF
TRBJ2-3 - 16 - TRBV7-9 TGTGCCAGCAGCTTAGCGCAGGCAGATCCCACAGATACGCAGTATTTT CASSLAQADPTDTQYF
TRBJ2-1 TRBD2 13 - TRBV6-5 TGTGCCAGCAGTCAGACTAGCGGGTTGAGGCAGTTCTTC CASSQTSGLRQFF
TRBJ2-2 - 13 - TRBV9 TGTGCCAGCAGAGACCAGGGGACGGGGGAGCTGTTTTTT CASRDQGTGELFF
TRBJ2-1 - 12 - TRBV18 TGTGCCAGCTCACCAAGCCGATCTGAGCAGTTCTTC CASSPSRSEQFF
TRBJ1-1 - 13 - TRBV5-5 TGTGCCAGCAGCGATTCAGGGGTTGCTGAAGCTTTCTTT CASSDSGVAEAFF
TRBJ2-3 - 14 - TRBV6-5 TGTGCCAGCAAAAGAGGGCAGGGCACAGATACGCAGTATTTT CASKRGQGTDTQYF
TRBJ2-3 - 15 - TRBV2 TGTGCCAGCAAAAGGGACTTTCCGCCCCCGGATACGCAGTATTTT CASKRDFPPPDTQYF
TRBJ2-7 TRBD1 14 - TRBV3-1/TRBV3-2 TGTGCCAGCAGCCGACCGGGACAGAGTTACGAGCAGTACTTC CASSRPGQSYEQYF
TRBJ2-5 - 15 - TRBV15 TGTGCCACCAGCAGTGTATTGGGGGGAGGAGAGACCCAGTACTTC CATSSVLGGGETQYF
TRBJ2-3 TRBD2 15 - TRBV10-3 TGTGCCATCAGTGGTTACCTAGCGGGAACAGATACGCAGTATTTT CAISGYLAGTDTQYF
TRBJ1-5 TRBD1 20 few TRBV28 TGTGCCAGCAGTTTCTACCGGGACAGGGGAGTTATCCCACGCAATCAGCCCCAGCATTTT CASSFYRDRGVIPRNQPQHF
TRBJ1-1 - 13 many TRBV7-8 TGTGCCAGCAGCGTGGGCGGGCACACTGAAGCTTTCTTT CASSVGGHTEAFF
TRBJ2-7 - 14 - TRBV18 TGTGCCAGCTCACCGAGTCAGGGCCGCTACGAGCAGTACTTC CASSPSQGRYEQYF
TRBJ2-1 - 11 - TRBV18 TGTGCCAGCTCCGACGGGGATGAGCAGTTCTTC CASSDGDEQFF
TRBJ2-1 TRBD1 15 - TRBV19 TGTGCCACCTCTCCGGGACAGGGGGCCCTTGGGGAGCAGTTCTTC CATSPGQGALGEQFF
TRBJ1-2 TRBD1 16 - TRBV4-1 TGCGCCAGCAGCCAAGGGATGGGACAGGGGGGCTATGGCTACACCTTC CASSQGMGQGGYGYTF
TRBJ2-1 TRBD2 16 - TRBV6-2/TRBV6-3 TGTGCCAGCAGTTCCCGGACTAGCGGAGAGTACAATGAGCAGTTCTTC CASSSRTSGEYNEQFF
TRBJ2-7 - 14 once TRBV14 TGTGCCAGCAGCCAAGATTCAGGCGTCTACGAGCAGTACTTC CASSQDSGVYEQYF
TRBJ2-1 TRBD1 16 few TRBV14 TGTGCCAGCAGCTCCTCCGGGACAGGATCCTACAATGAGCAGTTCTTC CASSSSGTGSYNEQFF
TRBJ1-1 - 14 - TRBV10-3 TGTGCCATCAGTGAGGGGCAGGGTGAGACTGAAGCTTTCTTT CAISEGQGETEAFF
TRBJ1-2 TRBD1 14 - TRBV27 TGTGCCAGCAGTTGGGGACAGGGAAGTTATGGCTACACCTTC CASSWGQGSYGYTF
TRBJ2-1 - 16 once TRBV5-4 TGTGCCAGCAGCCCCATAGGGCGGGCACTTAACAATGAGCAGTTCTTC CASSPIGRALNNEQFF
TRBJ2-7 TRBD2 18 - TRBV19 TGTGCCAGTAGCCCGACCAGGACTAGCGGGAGGGCTACTCGGGAGCAGTACTTC CASSPTRTSGRATREQYF
TRBJ2-1 TRBD2 12 - TRBV7-3 TGTGCCAGCAGCTCCGAGGGACTAGAGACGTTCTTC CASSSEGLETFF
TRBJ1-2 TRBD1 14 - TRBV5-8 TGTGCCAGCAGCCCCGGGACAGGGGGAGACGGCTACACCTTC CASSPGTGGDGYTF
TRBJ2-5 TRBD1 15 - TRBV11-2 TGTGCCAGCAGCATCCAGACAGGGGGGGGAGAGACCCAGTACTTC CASSIQTGGGETQYF
TRBJ1-2 TRBD1 14 - TRBV7-8 TGTGCCAGCAGCTTCGCCCAGGGGGCAGGGGGCTACACCTTC CASSFAQGAGGYTF
TRBJ2-7 - 13 - TRBV19 TGTGCCAGTAGCACTGACACCTCCTACGAGCAGTACTTC CASSTDTSYEQYF
TRBJ2-7 TRBD1 16 few TRBV18 TGTGCCAGCTCACTCCAACCCACAGGGGGCTCCTACGAGCAGTACTTC CASSLQPTGGSYEQYF
TRBJ2-3 TRBD2 16 - TRBV5-8 TGTGCCAGCAGCCAAGGACTAGCGGGAACCTTGGATACGCAGTATTTT CASSQGLAGTLDTQYF
TRBJ2-1 TRBD1 16 - TRBV30 TGTGCCTGGAGTCCTACAGGGGGAAGCTCCTACAATGAGCAGTTCTTC CAWSPTGGSSYNEQFF
TRBJ2-5 TRBD2 16 - TRBV7-8 TGTGCCAGCAGCTTACTACTAGCGGGAGTAGGAGAGACCCAGTACTTC CASSLLLAGVGETQYF
TRBJ2-3 - 15 - TRBV9 TGTGCCAGCAGCGCGAGCGGTTTGGGGACAGATACGCAGTATTTT CASSASGLGTDTQYF
TRBJ2-5 TRBD1 14 - TRBV7-2 TGTGCCAGCAGCGACCGACAGGGGGCGCAGACCCAGTACTTC CASSDRQGAQTQYF
TRBJ2-5 - 15 - TRBV27 TGTGCCAGCAACATCCGGCAGGGTTTGAAGGAGACCCAGTACTTC CASNIRQGLKETQYF
TRBJ1-6 - 12 - TRBV5-6 TGTGCCAGCAGCTTAGCCAATTCACCCCTCCACTTT CASSLANSPLHF
TRBJ2-7 TRBD2 17 - TRBV10-2 TGCGCCAGCAGTGAGCCACAGACTAGCGGGACGGCCTACGAGCAGTACTTC CASSEPQTSGTAYEQYF
TRBJ2-7 - 18 - TRBV4-1 TGCGCCAGCAGCCAAAGCGCCCCCGCGGGGGCTTCATCCTACGAGCAGTACTTC CASSQSAPAGASSYEQYF
TRBJ1-2 - 16 - TRBV27 TGTGCCAGCAGTCCTCAGAACGGCCTAGTTAACTATGGCTACACCTTC CASSPQNGLVNYGYTF
TRBJ1-3 - 12 few TRBV12-3/TRBV12-4 TGTGCCAGCAGTCCTACTGGAAACACCATATATTTT CASSPTGNTIYF
TRBJ2-1 TRBD1 12 - TRBV4-3 TGCGCCAGCAGCCGGGACAGGGGTGAGCAGTTCTTC CASSRDRGEQFF
TRBJ2-5 - 11 - TRBV20-1 TGCAGTGCTAGACTTTCGGGGACCCAGTACTTC CSARLSGTQYF
TRBJ1-2 TRBD1 15 few TRBV18 TGTGCCAGCTCACTAGGGGGACAGGCCTCCTATGGCTACACCTTC CASSLGGQASYGYTF
TRBJ2-7 TRBD1 15 - TRBV13 TGTGCCAGCAGCTTAGGAGGGACAGGGGGTGGAGAGCAGTACTTC CASSLGGTGGGEQYF
TRBJ2-7 - 15 - TRBV29-1 TGCAGCGTTTGGGGTTGGGGTCCTGGGGGCAACGAGCAGTACTTC CSVWGWGPGGNEQYF
TRBJ1-5 - 12 - TRBV27 TGTGCCAGCAGCCTAAGAGGGCAGCCCCAGCATTTT CASSLRGQPQHF
TRBJ1-1 - 16 - TRBV6-2/TRBV6-3 TGTGCCAGCAGTTATCGAGGAGGGATGCTGGACACTGAAGCTTTCTTT CASSYRGGMLDTEAFF
TRBJ2-7 TRBD2 16 - TRBV13 TGTGCCAGCAGCTTAGAGCCGGGGACTAGCGGCGCCGAGCAGTACTTC CASSLEPGTSGAEQYF
TRBJ1-1 - 14 few TRBV5-1 TGCGCCAGCAGCCACCTACAGGGAGACACTGAAGCTTTCTTT CASSHLQGDTEAFF
TRBJ2-1 - 14 - TRBV7-2 TGTGCCAGCAGTCACGGGAGAGGGGCACATGAGCAGTTCTTC CASSHGRGAHEQFF
TRBJ1-4 - 13 - TRBV27 TGTGCCAGCCAAACCCTTATGGAGGGAAAACTGTTTTTT CASQTLMEGKLFF
TRBJ2-5 - 16 - TRBV4-3 TGCGCCAGCAGCCAATCACAGCAGCCAGGGATGGAGACCCAGTACTTC CASSQSQQPGMETQYF
TRBJ1-1 TRBD1 15 - TRBV5-8 TGTGCCAGCAGCTCCTGGACAGGGGTAGGAACTGAAGCTTTCTTT CASSSWTGVGTEAFF
TRBJ1-1 - 13 - TRBV7-2 TGTGCCAGCAGCAACTCTCTCGTCACTGAAGCTTTCTTT CASSNSLVTEAFF
TRBJ2-2 - 16 - TRBV18 TGTGCCAGCTCACCACAGGGGCAGCGGGCAGCCGGGGAGCTGTTTTTT CASSPQGQRAAGELFF
TRBJ1-4 TRBD1 16 - TRBV4-1 TGCGCCAGCAGCCAACTAGCGGGACAGGGGAATGAAAAACTGTTTTTT CASSQLAGQGNEKLFF
TRBJ1-4 - 15 few TRBV6-2/TRBV6-3 TGTGCCAGCAGTTACCGGGGGGACGGTAATGAAAAACTGTTTTTT CASSYRGDGNEKLFF